This T cell receptor beta chain was identified in a study of cytomegalovirus exposure and HLA in healthy donors. V was trimmed by 5 bases and J by 0 bases, leaving 11 bases between them. Germline loops: CDR1 SGHAT, CDR2 FQNNGV. The CDR3 consists of 15 residues. PCR involved 60 Vbeta and 13 Jbeta primers. The repertoire was sequenced with immunoSEQ multiplex PCR; TCRdb's copy has only in-frame clones and lacks some. The sample has some 140,000 clones, roughly 77% seen once. The rearrangement links TRBV11-2 to TRBJ1-3; D might be TRBD1 (6 bases). Specimen: PBMCs. The sequence was collected from a female donor in good health and CMV-seronegative. The CDR3 coding sequence is TGTGCCAGCAGCAGGGACATAGACTCTGGAAACACCATATATTTT. Translated, it gives CASSRDIDSGNTIYF.